Below, 6 T cell receptor beta chains from the same sample are listed, as sequenced in a study of T cells in Graves' hyperthyroidism and ophthalmopathy. Template material for amplifying TCR beta CDR3 regions consisted of RNA transcripts. TCR CDR3 regions were first amplified by RT-PCR with HTBI primers. TCRdb re-derived calls from the multiplex PCR reads in MiXCR, one entry per CDR3 protein. The table shows approximately 560,000 distinct CDR3 sequences, with approximately 44% occurring only once. The sample comprised peripheral blood or thyroid tissue (not recorded which). The receptors were gathered from a woman aged 18-29 years with Graves' hyperthyroidism.

V and J are TRBV2 and TRBJ2-6; the D gene is possibly TRBD1 (5 bases). CDR1 SNHLY and CDR2 FYNNEI come from the germline V gene. The CDR3 has 20 amino acids. The V end was cut by 4 bases, the J end by 0 bases, with 22 bases between. The CDR3 DNA follows: TGTGCCAGCAGTGCCCGGGCAGGGCCGACCTTAGACTCTGGGGCCAACGTCCTGACTTTC. The encoded protein is CASSARAGPTLDSGANVLTF.

In DNA, the CDR3 is TGTGCCAGCAGTCTTGCCTACCAAAGCTCTGGAAACACCATATATTTT. Its protein product is CASSLAYQSSGNTIYF. The chain is built from TRBV6-1 and TRBJ1-3; the D is unclear. Trimming stripped 5 bases from V and 0 bases from J, with 14 bases between. The germline V gene has CDR1 MNHNS and CDR2 SASEGT. The CDR3 runs 16 residues.

The CDR3 DNA reads TGTGCCAGCAGCAACAAGAGTAGGGGGACGGACACTGAAGCTTTCTTT. Its translation is CASSNKSRGTDTEAFF. The chain has TRBV14 and TRBJ1-1; possibly TRBD1 for D (6 bases). Germline assignment: CDR1 SGHDN and CDR2 FVKESK. With 5 bases removed from V and 3 bases from J, the gap between germline ends came to 19 bases. The CDR3 totals 16 residues.

This clonotype was counted at least ten times. The rearrangement joins TRBV7-9 to TRBJ2-7; D call uncertain. Germline lookup yields CDR1 SEHNR and CDR2 FQNEAQ (reference sequence). Between the trimmed V and J ends, which lost 5 bases and 5 bases, there was a span of 16 bases. This CDR3 has 14 amino acids. The CDR3 DNA reads TGTGCCAGCAGCCTAGTTTCACGGGTCCACGAGCAGTACTTC. It codes for CASSLVSRVHEQYF. Based on the CDR3 plus reference TRBV7-9 and TRBJ2-7, the full variable domain is DTGVSQNPRHKITKRGQNVTFRCDPISEHNRLYWYRQTLGQGPEFLTYFQNEAQLEKSRLLSDRFSAERPKGSFSTLEIQRTEQGDSAMYLCASSLVSRVHEQYFGPGTRLTVT.

The table lists this clonotype with a few counts. V usage is TRBV5-1 and J usage is TRBJ1-1, with a tentative D call TRBD1 (6 bases). Trimming cost V 0 bases and J 1 base, with 13 bases left between them. CDR1 and CDR2 (germline): SGHRS, YFSETQ. There are 16 residues in the CDR3. The CDR3 DNA reads TGCGCCAGCAGCTTGGCCGGGGGGCTCCCGAACACTGAAGCTTTCTTT. The encoded protein is CASSLAGGLPNTEAFF.

This clonotype was observed a handful of times. The chain links TRBV5-4 to TRBJ2-5, with 8 bases matching TRBD2. Germline V CDR1 and CDR2: SGHNT, YYREEE (reference sequence). This CDR3 contains 14 residues. V trimming: 4 bases; J trimming: 5 bases; junction bases outside the gene matches: 7. Here the CDR3 reads CASSREGLGETQYF. CDR3 sequence (DNA): TGTGCCAGCAGCCGGGAGGGTCTCGGGGAGACCCAGTACTTC.